The 11 T cell receptor beta chains below were found in one sample sequenced in a study of T cells after somatic rescue of genetic block. Sequencing used immunoSEQ multiplex PCR; TCRdb keeps in-frame clones, though not all of them. The sample includes about 72,000 clones, approximately 91% seen only once; the top ten take 2.8%. Sequences were obtained from peripheral blood mononuclear cells (PBMCs). These receptors all stem from a man aged 25-45 years.

The chain carries TRBV4-1 and TRBJ2-7; D is undetermined. This CDR3 contains 15 residues. Germline CDR1 and CDR2: MGHRA and YSYEKL. V was trimmed by 4 bases and J by 0 bases, leaving 13 bases between them. This CDR3 is CASSRSRLSSYEQYF. In DNA form, the CDR3 reads TGCGCCAGCAGCCGTTCACGGTTAAGCTCCTACGAGCAGTACTTC.

This chain links TRBV28 with TRBJ1-4; maybe TRBD1 (5 bases). The CDR3 has 15 amino acids. With 4 bases removed from V and 2 bases from J, the gap between germline ends came to 11 bases. The germline V gene has CDR1 MDHEN and CDR2 SYDVKM. CDR3: CASSSPTETNEKLFF. The CDR3 DNA reads TGTGCCAGCAGTTCCCCGACAGAGACTAATGAAAAACTGTTTTTT.

The V call is TRBV7-9, the J call TRBJ1-2; tentatively, D is TRBD1 (5 bases). There are 11 residues in the CDR3. Germline-derived CDR1 and CDR2 are SEHNR and FQNEAQ (reference sequence). Trimming stripped 7 bases from V and 6 bases from J, with 9 bases between. The CDR3 DNA follows: TGTGCCAGCACCGCGGGGGATGGCTACACCTTC. Its translation is CASTAGDGYTF.

The chain links TRBV7-3 to TRBJ2-7; D gene ambiguous. Germline lookup yields CDR1 SGHTA and CDR2 FQGTGA. The germline V and J ends were trimmed by 6 bases and 2 bases, with 11 bases remaining between them. There are 13 residues in the CDR3. In DNA form, the CDR3 reads TGTGCCAGCAGGGAAGATGGGGCCTACGAGCAGTACTTC. Protein: CASREDGAYEQYF. Complete variable domain (other parts from reference TRBV7-3 and TRBJ2-7): GAGVSQTPSNKVTEKGKYVELRCDPISGHTALYWYRQSLGQGPEFLIYFQGTGAADDSGLPNDRFFAVRPEGSVSTLKIQRTERGDSAVYLCASREDGAYEQYFGPGTRLTVT.

The V and J genes are TRBV9 and TRBJ1-3, with 7 nucleotides matching TRBD1. CDR3 length: 17 residues. Germline V gene sequence: CDR1 SGDLS, CDR2 YYNGEE. The J segment lost 3 bases and the V segment lost 4 bases, leaving 13 bases of the junction unmatched. This CDR3 reads CASSPIGRQGSGNTIYF. For the CDR3, the DNA is TGTGCCAGCAGCCCCATAGGTCGACAGGGTAGTGGAAACACCATATATTTT.

V gene TRBV19 combines with J gene TRBJ2-3; TRBD1 aligns across 9 bases. The J segment lost 2 bases and the V segment lost 5 bases, leaving 8 bases of the junction unmatched. Per the germline V gene, CDR1 is LNHDA and CDR2 is SQIVND (reference sequence). The CDR3 contains 16 residues. The CDR3 sequence: CASSAPGTGYTDTQYF. As DNA, the CDR3 is TGTGCCAGTAGTGCTCCCGGGACAGGGTACACAGATACGCAGTATTTT.

The J gene is TRBJ2-4, the V gene TRBV4-1; tentative D call: TRBD1 (6 bases). The germline gives CDR1 MGHRA, CDR2 YSYEKL. CDR3 size: 19 residues. Trimming removed 0 bases at V and 0 bases at J, with 18 bases between. The CDR3 spells CASSQDGRQARIAKNIQYF. As DNA, the CDR3 is TGCGCCAGCAGCCAAGACGGGCGACAGGCGCGGATAGCCAAAAACATTCAGTACTTC.

The chain uses TRBV4-3 and TRBJ2-1; D ambiguous. The CDR3 is made up of 13 amino acids. CDR1 is LGHNA, CDR2 YSLEER, per germline. Trimming took off 1 base at V and 5 bases at J, with 6 bases between the two ends. CDR3 sequence reads: CASSQGLNNEQFF. The CDR3 DNA follows: TGCGCCAGCAGCCAAGGCCTCAACAATGAGCAGTTCTTC.

The gene calls are TRBV6-1 and TRBJ1-6; D ambiguous. V lost 2 bases, J lost 7 bases, and 15 bases lay in between. Germline CDR1 reads MNHNS; CDR2 reads SASEGT. This CDR3 region has 16 residues. This chain's CDR3 is CASSELFLLRNSPLHF. The CDR3 nucleotides are TGTGCCAGCAGTGAACTATTCCTCCTTCGGAATTCACCCCTCCACTTT.

The J gene is TRBJ1-4, the V gene TRBV28, with D uncertain. Germline V gene lookup returns CDR1 MDHEN and CDR2 SYDVKM. This CDR3 contains 15 residues. V lost 5 bases and J lost 3, with 13 bases in between. CDR3 sequence reads: CASSPPRGSNEKLFF. The CDR3 nucleotides are TGTGCCAGCAGTCCGCCCCGGGGTTCTAATGAAAAACTGTTTTTT.

The chain combines TRBV7-3 with TRBJ1-1; perhaps TRBD1 as D (5 bases). CDR1 and CDR2 (germline): SGHTA, FQGTGA. Trimming shortened V by 3 bases and J by 4 bases, and 9 bases separated the two germline ends. This CDR3 region has 13 residues. The DNA of the CDR3 is TGTGCCAGCAGCTTCAGGGAGGGCACTGAAGCTTTCTTT. The encoded protein is CASSFREGTEAFF.